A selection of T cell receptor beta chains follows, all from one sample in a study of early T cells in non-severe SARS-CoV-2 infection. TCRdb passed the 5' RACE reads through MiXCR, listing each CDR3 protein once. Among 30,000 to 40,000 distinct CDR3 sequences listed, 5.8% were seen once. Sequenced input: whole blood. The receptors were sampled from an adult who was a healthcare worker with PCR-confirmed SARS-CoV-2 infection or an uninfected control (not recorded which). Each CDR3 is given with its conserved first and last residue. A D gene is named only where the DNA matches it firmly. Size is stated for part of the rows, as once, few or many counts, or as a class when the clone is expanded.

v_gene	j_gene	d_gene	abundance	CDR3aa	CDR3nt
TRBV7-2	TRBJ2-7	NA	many	CASSLSAYEQYF	TGTGCCAGCAGCTTATCAGCCTACGAGCAGTACTTC
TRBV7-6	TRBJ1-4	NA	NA	CASSLEGGEKLFF	TGTGCCAGCAGTCTTGAGGGAGGCGAAAAACTGTTTTTT
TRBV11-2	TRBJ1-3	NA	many	CASSLDVFGNTIYF	TGTGCCAGCAGCTTAGATGTGTTTGGAAACACCATATATTTT
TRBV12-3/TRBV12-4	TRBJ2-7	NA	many	CASSFGTYGEQYF	TGTGCCAGCAGTTTTGGGACCTATGGCGAGCAGTACTTC
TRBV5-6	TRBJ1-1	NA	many	CASSLSMRTSHEAFF	TGTGCCAGCAGCTTGAGTATGAGGACATCTCACGAAGCTTTCTTT
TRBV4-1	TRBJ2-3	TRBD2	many	CASSQTGTSSTDTQYF	TGCGCCAGCAGCCAAACCGGGACTAGCAGCACAGATACGCAGTATTTT
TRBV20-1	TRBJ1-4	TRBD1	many	CSANRDSLPTNEKLFF	TGCAGTGCTAACCGGGACAGTCTCCCAACTAATGAAAAACTGTTTTTT
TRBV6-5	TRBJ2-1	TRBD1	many	CASRTTGTGRNEQFF	TGTGCCAGCAGGACTACCGGGACAGGGAGGAATGAGCAGTTCTTC
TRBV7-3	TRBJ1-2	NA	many	CASSLLGGVKGYTF	TGTGCCAGCAGCTTATTGGGGGGAGTCAAGGGCTACACCTTC
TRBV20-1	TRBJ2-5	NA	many	CSASMGTPRGETQYF	TGCAGTGCTAGTATGGGGACACCTAGAGGAGAGACCCAGTACTTC
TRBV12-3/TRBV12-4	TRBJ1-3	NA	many	CASSFRGTGNTIYF	TGTGCCAGCAGTTTTCGGGGTACTGGAAACACCATATATTTT
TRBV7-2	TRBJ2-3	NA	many	CASSLTQGRTDTQYF	TGTGCCAGCAGCTTAACCCAGGGCCGGACAGATACGCAGTATTTT
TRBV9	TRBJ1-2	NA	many	CASSSGRSNYGYTF	TGTGCCAGCAGCAGCGGCAGATCTAACTATGGCTACACCTTC
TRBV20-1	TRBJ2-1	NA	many	CSARRASNSYNEQFF	TGCAGTGCTAGACGGGCTAGCAACTCCTACAATGAGCAGTTCTTC
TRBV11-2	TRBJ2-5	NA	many	CASSLLSETQYF	TGTGCCAGCAGCTTACTTTCCGAGACCCAGTACTTC
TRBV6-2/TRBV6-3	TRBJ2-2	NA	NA	CASSFATGELFF	TGTGCCAGCAGTTTCGCCACCGGGGAGCTGTTTTTT
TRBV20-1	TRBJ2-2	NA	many	CSASRTGELFF	TGCAGTGCCTCGAGGACCGGGGAGCTGTTTTTT
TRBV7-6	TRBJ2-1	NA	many	CASSLGTASSYNEQFF	TGTGCCAGCAGCTTGGGAACGGCTAGCTCCTACAATGAGCAGTTCTTC
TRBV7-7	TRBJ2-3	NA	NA	CASSLGVPGRDTQYF	TGTGCCAGCAGCCTAGGGGTCCCTGGGAGGGATACGCAGTATTTT
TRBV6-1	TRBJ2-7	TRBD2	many	CASSATSGRASYEQYF	TGTGCCAGCAGCGCTACTAGCGGGAGGGCCTCCTACGAGCAGTACTTC
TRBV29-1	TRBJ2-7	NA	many	CSVERGPYEQYF	TGCAGCGTTGAACGAGGTCCCTACGAGCAGTACTTC
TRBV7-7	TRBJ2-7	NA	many	CASSRDALGEQYF	TGTGCTAGCAGCCGGGACGCCTTGGGCGAGCAGTACTTC
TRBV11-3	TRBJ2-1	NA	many	CASSLGGSVEQFF	TGTGCCAGCAGCTTAGGGGGTTCGGTTGAGCAGTTCTTC
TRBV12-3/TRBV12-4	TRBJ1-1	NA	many	CASSFEGLRGTEAFF	TGTGCCAGCAGTTTTGAGGGGCTTAGGGGCACTGAAGCTTTCTTT
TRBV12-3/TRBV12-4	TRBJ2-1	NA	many	CASSLALPINEQFF	TGTGCCAGCAGTTTAGCCTTGCCGATCAATGAGCAGTTCTTC
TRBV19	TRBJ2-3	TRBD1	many	CASTGQGANTQYF	TGTGCCAGTACTGGACAGGGGGCGAATACGCAGTATTTT
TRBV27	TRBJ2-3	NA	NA	CASSLSWVTDTQYF	TGTGCCAGCAGTTTATCTTGGGTCACAGATACGCAGTATTTT
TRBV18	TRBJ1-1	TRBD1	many	CASSRTGIAEAFF	TGTGCCAGCTCACGGACAGGGATCGCTGAAGCTTTCTTT
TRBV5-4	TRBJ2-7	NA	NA	CASSLESGYEQYF	TGTGCCAGCAGCTTGGAATCCGGCTACGAGCAGTACTTC
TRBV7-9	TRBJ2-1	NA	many	CASSLAGARLEQFF	TGTGCCAGCAGCTTAGCAGGGGCCCGCTTGGAGCAGTTCTTC
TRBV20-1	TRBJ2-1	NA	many	CSASIPTIPTEQFF	TGCAGTGCTAGCATTCCGACAATCCCCACTGAGCAGTTCTTC
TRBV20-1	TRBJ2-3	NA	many	CSARDLGTGSEGGTDTQYF	TGCAGTGCTAGAGATCTGGGTACCGGATCGGAGGGGGGCACAGATACGCAGTATTTT
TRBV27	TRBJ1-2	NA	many	CASSLGQGVYGYTF	TGTGCCAGCAGTTTAGGGCAGGGTGTTTATGGCTACACCTTC
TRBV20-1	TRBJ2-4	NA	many	CSAVPSLSKNIQYF	TGCAGTGCTGTCCCTTCCCTTAGCAAAAACATTCAGTACTTC
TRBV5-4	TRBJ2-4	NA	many	CASSLSEHIAKNIQYF	TGTGCCAGCAGCCTGAGTGAGCATATAGCCAAAAACATTCAGTACTTC
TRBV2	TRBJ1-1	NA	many	CASRGDSGGRTEAFF	TGTGCCAGCAGGGGAGATAGCGGGGGGCGGACTGAAGCTTTCTTT
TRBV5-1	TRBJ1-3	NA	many	CASSPDQIRTGNTIYF	TGCGCCAGCAGCCCGGACCAAATCAGGACTGGAAACACCATATATTTT
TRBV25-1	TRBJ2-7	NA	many	CASSEGGYEQYF	TGTGCCAGCAGTGAAGGGGGATACGAGCAGTACTTC
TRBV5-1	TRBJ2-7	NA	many	CASSPGLGGYEQYF	TGCGCCAGCAGCCCGGGGCTTGGAGGTTACGAGCAGTACTTC
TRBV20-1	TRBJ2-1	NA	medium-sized	CSARSPRRGNEQFF	TGCAGTGCAAGGAGCCCCCGGAGAGGGAATGAGCAGTTCTTC